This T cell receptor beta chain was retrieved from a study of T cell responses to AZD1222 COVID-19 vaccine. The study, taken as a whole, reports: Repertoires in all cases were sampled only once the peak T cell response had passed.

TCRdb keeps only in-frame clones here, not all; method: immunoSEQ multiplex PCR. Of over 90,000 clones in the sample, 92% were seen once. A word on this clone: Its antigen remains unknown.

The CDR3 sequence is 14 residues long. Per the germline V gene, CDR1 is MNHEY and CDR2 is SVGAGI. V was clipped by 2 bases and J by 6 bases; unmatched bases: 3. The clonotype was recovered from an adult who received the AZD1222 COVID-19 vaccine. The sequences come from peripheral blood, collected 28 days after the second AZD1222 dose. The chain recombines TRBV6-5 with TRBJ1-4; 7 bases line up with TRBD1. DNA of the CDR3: TGTGCCAGCAGTTACGGGACAGAATATGAAAAACTGTTTTTT. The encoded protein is CASSYGTEYEKLFF.